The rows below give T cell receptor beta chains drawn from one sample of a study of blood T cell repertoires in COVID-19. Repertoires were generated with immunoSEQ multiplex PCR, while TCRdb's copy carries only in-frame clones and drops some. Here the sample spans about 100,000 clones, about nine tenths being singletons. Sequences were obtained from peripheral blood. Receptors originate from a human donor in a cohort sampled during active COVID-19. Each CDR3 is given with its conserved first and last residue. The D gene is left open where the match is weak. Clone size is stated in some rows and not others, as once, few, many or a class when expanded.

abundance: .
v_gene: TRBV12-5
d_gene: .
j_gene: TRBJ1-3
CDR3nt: TGTGCTAGTGGTTTGGGCCCTCGGGGGGGACTAGGAAACACCATATATTTT
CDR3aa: CASGLGPRGGLGNTIYF

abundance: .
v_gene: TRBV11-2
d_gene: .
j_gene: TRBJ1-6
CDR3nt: TGTGCCAGCAGCTTTCTAACCTTGTCAACAGGAAATTCACCCCTCCACTTT
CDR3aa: CASSFLTLSTGNSPLHF

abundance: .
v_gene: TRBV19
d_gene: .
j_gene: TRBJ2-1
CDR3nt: TGTGCCAGCCATCAGGGGAGAAGTGACTACAATGAGCAGTTCTTC
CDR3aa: CASHQGRSDYNEQFF

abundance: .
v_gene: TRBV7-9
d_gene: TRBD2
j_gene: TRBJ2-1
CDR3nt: TGTGCCAGCAGCGGGACTAGCGGGGGCTCCGGGGAGCAGTTCTTC
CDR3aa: CASSGTSGGSGEQFF

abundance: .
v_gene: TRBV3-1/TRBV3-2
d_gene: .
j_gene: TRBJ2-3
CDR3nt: TGTGCCAGCAGCTATTCGGGACTCCCGCCAGATACGCAGTATTTT
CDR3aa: CASSYSGLPPDTQYF

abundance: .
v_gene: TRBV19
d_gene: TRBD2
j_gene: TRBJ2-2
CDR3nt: TGTGCCAGTGTGGGACTAGCGGCCGAAGGGACCGGGGAGCTGTTTTTT
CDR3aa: CASVGLAAEGTGELFF

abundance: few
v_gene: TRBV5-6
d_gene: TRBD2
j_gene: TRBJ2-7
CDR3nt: TGTGCCAGCAGCCCTGGGACTAACTACGAGCAGTACTTC
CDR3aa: CASSPGTNYEQYF

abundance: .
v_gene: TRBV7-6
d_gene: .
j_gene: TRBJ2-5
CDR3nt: TGTGCCAGCAGCTTAGCGGTGGGCAGCCAAGAGACCCAGTACTTC
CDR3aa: CASSLAVGSQETQYF

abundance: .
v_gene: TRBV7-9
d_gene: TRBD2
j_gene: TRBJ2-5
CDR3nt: TGTGCCAGCAGCTTATTCGGACTAGCGGTTCAAGAGACCCAGTACTTC
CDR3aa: CASSLFGLAVQETQYF

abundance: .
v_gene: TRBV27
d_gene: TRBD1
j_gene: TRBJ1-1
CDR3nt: TGTGCCAGCAGTGCACAGGGGGCGCGTCCGAACACTGAAGCTTTCTTT
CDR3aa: CASSAQGARPNTEAFF

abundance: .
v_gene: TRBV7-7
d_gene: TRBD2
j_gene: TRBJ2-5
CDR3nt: TGTGCTAGCAGCTCGGGACTAGCGGGGGGGCAAGAGACCCAGTACTTC
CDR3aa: CASSSGLAGGQETQYF

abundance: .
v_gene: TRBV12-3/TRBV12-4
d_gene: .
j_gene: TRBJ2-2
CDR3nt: TGTGCCAGCAGCCCAGCCGGGGAGCTGTTTTTT
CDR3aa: CASSPAGELFF

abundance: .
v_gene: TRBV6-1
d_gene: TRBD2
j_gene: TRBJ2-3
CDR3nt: TGTGCCAGCAGTGCCTCCGGGACTAGCGGTAAAGATACGCAGTATTTT
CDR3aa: CASSASGTSGKDTQYF

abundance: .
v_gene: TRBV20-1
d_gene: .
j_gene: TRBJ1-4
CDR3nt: TGCAGTGCTAACAAGAATGAAAAACTGTTTTTT
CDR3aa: CSANKNEKLFF

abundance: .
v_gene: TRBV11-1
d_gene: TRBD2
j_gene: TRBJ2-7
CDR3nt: TGTGCCAGCAGCCCCCAGAGCGGGAGGGCCTACGAGCAGTACTTC
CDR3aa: CASSPQSGRAYEQYF

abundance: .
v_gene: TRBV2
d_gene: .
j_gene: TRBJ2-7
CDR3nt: TGTGCCAGCAGCCCCGCGGGGAACTACGAGCAGTACTTC
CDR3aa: CASSPAGNYEQYF

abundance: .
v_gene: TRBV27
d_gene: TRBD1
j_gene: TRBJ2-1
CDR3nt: TGTGCCAGCAGTTTACAGGGGGCCACCTACAATGAGCAGTTCTTC
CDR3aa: CASSLQGATYNEQFF

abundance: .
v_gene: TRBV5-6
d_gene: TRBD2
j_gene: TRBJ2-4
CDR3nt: TGTGCCAGCAGCTTCGGGGGGTTTGTTGCCAAAAACATTCAGTACTTC
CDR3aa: CASSFGGFVAKNIQYF

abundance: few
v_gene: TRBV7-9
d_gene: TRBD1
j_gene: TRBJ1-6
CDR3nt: TGTGCCAGCAGCGAGACAGGGGGCGGCTCACCCCTCCACTTT
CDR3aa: CASSETGGGSPLHF

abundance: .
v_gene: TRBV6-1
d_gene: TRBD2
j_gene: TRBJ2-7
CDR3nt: TGTGCCAGCAGTGAAGCGGCGGGAGGGATGAAGGCCGAGCAGTACTTC
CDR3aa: CASSEAAGGMKAEQYF

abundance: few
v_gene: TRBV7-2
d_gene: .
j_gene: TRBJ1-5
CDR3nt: TGTGCCAGCAGCTTAGTCAGTCAGTCTAATCAGCCCCAGCATTTT
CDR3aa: CASSLVSQSNQPQHF

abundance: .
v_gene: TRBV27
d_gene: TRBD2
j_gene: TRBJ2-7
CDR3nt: TGTGCCAGCAGTTTGGCCTTGGGACTAGCGGGGGAGCAGTACTTC
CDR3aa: CASSLALGLAGEQYF

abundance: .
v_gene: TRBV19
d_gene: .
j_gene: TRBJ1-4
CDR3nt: TGTGCCAGTAGTATCGGCCAGGGGCTCGTTAATGAAAAACTGTTTTTT
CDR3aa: CASSIGQGLVNEKLFF

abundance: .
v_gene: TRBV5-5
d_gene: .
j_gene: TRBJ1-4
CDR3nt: TGTGCCAGCAGCTTGGGTACAGGGCCTGAAAAACTGTTTTTT
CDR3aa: CASSLGTGPEKLFF

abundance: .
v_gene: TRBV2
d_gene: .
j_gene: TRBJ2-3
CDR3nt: TGTGCCAGCAGTGCCCTAGGGACTAGCACAGATACGCAGTATTTT
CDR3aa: CASSALGTSTDTQYF

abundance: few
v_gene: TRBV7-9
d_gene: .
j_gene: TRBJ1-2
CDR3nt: TGTGCCAGCAGCTTAGCCCTTTCTGGCTACACCTTC
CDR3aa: CASSLALSGYTF

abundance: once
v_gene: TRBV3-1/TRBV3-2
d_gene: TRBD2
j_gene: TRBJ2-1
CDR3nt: TGTGCCAGCAGCCAAGATAACCCTAGCGGGAACTCGGTTGAGCAGTTCTTC
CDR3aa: CASSQDNPSGNSVEQFF

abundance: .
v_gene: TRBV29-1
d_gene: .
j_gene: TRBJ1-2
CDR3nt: TGCAGCACGTACCACCTTGAATTTCAGGTCCCCCATGGCTACACCTTC
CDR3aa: CSTYHLEFQVPHGYTF

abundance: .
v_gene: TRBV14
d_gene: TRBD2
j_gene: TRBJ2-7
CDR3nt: TGTGCCAGCAGCCAAGACACCAGACGACTAGCGGGACAGTACGAGCAGTACTTC
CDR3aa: CASSQDTRRLAGQYEQYF

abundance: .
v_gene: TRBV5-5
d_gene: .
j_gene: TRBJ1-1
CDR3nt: TGTGCCAGCAGCCCTGCAACAGGGTACACTGAAGCTTTCTTT
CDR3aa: CASSPATGYTEAFF

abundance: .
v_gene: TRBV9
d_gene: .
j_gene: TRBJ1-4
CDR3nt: TGTGCCAGCAGCGTAGGCCAGGTCGTGAATGAAAAACTGTTTTTT
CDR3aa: CASSVGQVVNEKLFF

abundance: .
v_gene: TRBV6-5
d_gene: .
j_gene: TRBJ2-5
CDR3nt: TGTGCCAGCAGTTACTGGGCGGGATGGGAGACCCAGTACTTC
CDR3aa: CASSYWAGWETQYF

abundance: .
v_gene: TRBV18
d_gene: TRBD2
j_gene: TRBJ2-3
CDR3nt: TGTGCCAGCTCACCCCCTAATAGCGGGGGGGGCACAGATACGCAGTATTTT
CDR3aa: CASSPPNSGGGTDTQYF

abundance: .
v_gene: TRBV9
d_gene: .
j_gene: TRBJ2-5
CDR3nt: TGTGCCAGCTCGGGGACCCAGTACTTC
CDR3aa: CASSGTQYF

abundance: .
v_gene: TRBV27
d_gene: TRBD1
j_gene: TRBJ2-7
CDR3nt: TGTGCCAGCAGTTCCCGACAGGGGATTCCCTACGAGCAGTACTTC
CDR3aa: CASSSRQGIPYEQYF

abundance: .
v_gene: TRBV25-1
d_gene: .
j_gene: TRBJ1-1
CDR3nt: TGTGCCAGCAGTGACACAAACCAGGGTTTCACTGAAGCTTTCTTT
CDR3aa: CASSDTNQGFTEAFF

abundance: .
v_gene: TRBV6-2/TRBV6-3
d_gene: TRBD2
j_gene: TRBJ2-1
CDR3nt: TGTGCCAGCAGTCTACGACTAGCGGGGTACAATGAGCAGTTCTTC
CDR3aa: CASSLRLAGYNEQFF

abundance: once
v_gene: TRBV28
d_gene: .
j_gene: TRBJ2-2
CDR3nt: TGTGCCAGCAGTGCGGACACCGGGGAGCTGTTTTTT
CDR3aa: CASSADTGELFF

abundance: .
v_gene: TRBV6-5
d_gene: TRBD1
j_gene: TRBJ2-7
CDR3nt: TGTGCCAGCAGTTACTCCGGACAGGGGCATCTCTACGAGCAGTACTTC
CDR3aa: CASSYSGQGHLYEQYF

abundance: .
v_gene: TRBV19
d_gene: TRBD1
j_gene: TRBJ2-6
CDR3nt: TGTGCCAGCACCGGGACAGGGACTAACTCTGGGGCCAACGTCCTGACTTTC
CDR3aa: CASTGTGTNSGANVLTF

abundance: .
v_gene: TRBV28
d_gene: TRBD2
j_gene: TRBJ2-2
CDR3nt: TGTGCCAGCAGCCCAACTAGCGGGGAGGGCACCGGGGAGCTGTTTTTT
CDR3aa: CASSPTSGEGTGELFF

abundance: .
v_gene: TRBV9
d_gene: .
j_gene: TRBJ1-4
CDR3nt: TGTGCCAGCAGCGGCACGGGACACCAGGGGTACGAAAAACTGTTTTTT
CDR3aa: CASSGTGHQGYEKLFF

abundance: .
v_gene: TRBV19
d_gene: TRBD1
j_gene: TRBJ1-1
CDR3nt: TGTGCCAGTAGTCTGACAGGGGTCGGCACTGAAGCTTTCTTT
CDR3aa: CASSLTGVGTEAFF

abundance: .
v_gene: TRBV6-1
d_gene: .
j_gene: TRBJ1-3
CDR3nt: TGTGCCAGCAGTGAAGCTGGTGGGGGACAAGTCAGAAACACCATATATTTT
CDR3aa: CASSEAGGGQVRNTIYF

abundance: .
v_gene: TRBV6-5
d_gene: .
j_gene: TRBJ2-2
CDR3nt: TGTGCCAGCACAACCGGCGGGGAGCTGTTTTTT
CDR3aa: CASTTGGELFF

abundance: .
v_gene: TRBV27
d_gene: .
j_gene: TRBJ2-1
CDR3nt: TGTGCCAGCAGTTTAATCCACCTAGAGCAGTTCTTC
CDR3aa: CASSLIHLEQFF

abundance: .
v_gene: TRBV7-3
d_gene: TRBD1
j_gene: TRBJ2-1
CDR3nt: TGTGCCAGCAGCCCAGGGGGCGCCTACAATGAGCAGTTCTTC
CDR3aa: CASSPGGAYNEQFF

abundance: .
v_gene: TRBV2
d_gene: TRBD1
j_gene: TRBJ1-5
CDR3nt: TGTGCCAGCAATCCCGACAGGGGCAAAAATCAGCCCCAGCATTTT
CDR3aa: CASNPDRGKNQPQHF

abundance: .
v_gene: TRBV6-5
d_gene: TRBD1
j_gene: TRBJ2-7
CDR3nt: TGTGCCAGCAGTTACTTCCTAGGGACAGTCGGCTACGAGCAGTACTTC
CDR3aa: CASSYFLGTVGYEQYF

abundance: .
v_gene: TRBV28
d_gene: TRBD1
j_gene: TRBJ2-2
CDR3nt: TGTGCCACTACCGGGACAGAGAACACCGGGGAGCTGTTTTTT
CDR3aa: CATTGTENTGELFF

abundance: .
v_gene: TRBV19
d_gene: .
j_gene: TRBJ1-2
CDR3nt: TGTGCCAGTAGTATAGAGTTCCGTGACTATGGCTACACCTTC
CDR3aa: CASSIEFRDYGYTF

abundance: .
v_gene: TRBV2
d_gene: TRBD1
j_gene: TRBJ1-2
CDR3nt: TGTGCCAGCAGTCGACAGGGGGCCTACTATGGCTACACCTTC
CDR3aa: CASSRQGAYYGYTF

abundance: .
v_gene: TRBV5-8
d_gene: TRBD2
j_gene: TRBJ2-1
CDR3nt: TGTGCCAGCAGCTTGGGGACTAGCACCTACAATGAGCAGTTCTTC
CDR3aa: CASSLGTSTYNEQFF

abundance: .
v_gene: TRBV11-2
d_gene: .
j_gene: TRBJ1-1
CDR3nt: TGTGCCAGCAGCTCTAACAGGGTTTCGAACACTGAAGCTTTCTTT
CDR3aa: CASSSNRVSNTEAFF

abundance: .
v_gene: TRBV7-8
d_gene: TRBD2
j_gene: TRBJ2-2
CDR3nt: TGTGCCAGCAGCTTATTCCTTCACGGACTAGCGGGAGTTGGCGGGGAGCTGTTTTTT
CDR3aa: CASSLFLHGLAGVGGELFF

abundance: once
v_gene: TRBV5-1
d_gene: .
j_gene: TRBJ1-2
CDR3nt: TGCGCCAGCAGCTGGAAGGACAATTTAAACTATGGCTACACCTTC
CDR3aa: CASSWKDNLNYGYTF

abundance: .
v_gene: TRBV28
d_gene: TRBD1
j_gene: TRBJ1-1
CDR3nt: TGTGCCAGCAGTTTCCCGCCGGACAGGCAGAACACTGAAGCTTTCTTT
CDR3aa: CASSFPPDRQNTEAFF

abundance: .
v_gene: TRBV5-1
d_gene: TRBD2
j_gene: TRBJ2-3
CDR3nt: TGCGCCAGCAGCCGGTTAGCGGGGGAATTCACAGATACGCAGTATTTT
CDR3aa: CASSRLAGEFTDTQYF

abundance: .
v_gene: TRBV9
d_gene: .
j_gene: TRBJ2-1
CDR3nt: TGTGCCAGCAGCCCGGAGGGGAGTGGGTCCTACAATGAGCAGTTCTTC
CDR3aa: CASSPEGSGSYNEQFF

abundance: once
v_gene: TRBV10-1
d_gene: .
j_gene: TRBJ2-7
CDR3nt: TGCGCCAGCAGTGAGGGGGGGGCCTCCTACGAGCAGTACTTC
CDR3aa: CASSEGGASYEQYF